This T cell receptor (beta chain) emerged from a study of cytomegalovirus exposure and HLA in healthy donors. In the case of this clone: As yet, its antigen is unknown.

PCR involved 60 Vbeta and 13 Jbeta primers. Produced via immunoSEQ multiplex PCR; TCRdb's table is partial and in-frame only. Among some 97,000 clones, roughly 77% were seen once, and the ten largest hold 3% to 4%. Germline V gene data show CDR1 as MDHEN and CDR2 as SYDVKM. The junction had 3 bases not matched to a gene; V was cut back by 4 bases and J by 4 bases. The CDR3 covers 15 residues. Broader study findings: TCR beta V- and J-gene trimming was later associated with a missense DCLRE1C variant. A classifier reportedly called cytomegalovirus status with high sensitivity and specificity.

The chain carries TRBV28 and TRBJ2-3, with 12 bases matching TRBD2. The source material was PBMCs. This TCR was recovered from a woman aged 45-60 years in good health and CMV-seropositive. Here the CDR3 DNA reads TGTGCCAGCAGTTCAGGACTAGCGGGACCAGATACGCAGTATTTT. Translating it yields CASSSGLAGPDTQYF.